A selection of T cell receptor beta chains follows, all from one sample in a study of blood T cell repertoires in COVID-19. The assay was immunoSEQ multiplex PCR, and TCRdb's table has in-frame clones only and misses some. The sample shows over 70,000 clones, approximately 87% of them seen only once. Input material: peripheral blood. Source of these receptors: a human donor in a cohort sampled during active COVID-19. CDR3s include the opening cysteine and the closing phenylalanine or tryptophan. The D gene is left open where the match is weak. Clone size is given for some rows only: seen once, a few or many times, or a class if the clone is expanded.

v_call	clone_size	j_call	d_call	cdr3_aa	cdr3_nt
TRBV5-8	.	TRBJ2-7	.	CASSRVGSGSGQYF	TGTGCCAGCAGCCGGGTAGGGTCCGGGAGCGGGCAGTACTTC
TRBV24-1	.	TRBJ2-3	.	CATSDPPESDTQYF	TGTGCCACCAGTGATCCCCCTGAGTCAGATACGCAGTATTTT
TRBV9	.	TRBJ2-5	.	CASSVGTGSVTETQYF	TGTGCCAGCAGCGTAGGAACAGGGAGTGTTACAGAGACCCAGTACTTC
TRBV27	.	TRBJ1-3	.	CASRPQGAGNTIYF	TGTGCCAGCAGGCCACAAGGAGCGGGAAACACCATATATTTT
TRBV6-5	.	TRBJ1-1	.	CASSYLTEAFF	TGTGCCAGCAGTTACTTAACTGAAGCTTTCTTT
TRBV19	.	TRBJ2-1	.	CASHWGLAADNEQFF	TGTGCCAGTCATTGGGGGCTAGCGGCCGACAATGAGCAGTTCTTC
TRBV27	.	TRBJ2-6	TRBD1	CASSTGQASGANVLTF	TGCGCCAGCAGTACGGGACAGGCCTCTGGGGCCAACGTCCTGACTTTC
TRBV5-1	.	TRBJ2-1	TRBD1	CASSSGQGREQFF	TGCGCCAGCAGCTCAGGACAGGGTCGGGAGCAGTTCTTC
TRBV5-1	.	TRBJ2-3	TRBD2	CASKGAGGPSTDTQYF	TGCGCCAGCAAAGGGGCGGGAGGGCCTAGCACAGATACGCAGTATTTT
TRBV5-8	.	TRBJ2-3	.	CASSLRGGEDTQYF	TGTGCCAGCAGCTTGAGGGGGGGTGAAGATACGCAGTATTTT
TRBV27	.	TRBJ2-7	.	CASSLGENDEQYF	TGTGCCAGCAGTTTAGGAGAGAACGACGAGCAGTACTTC
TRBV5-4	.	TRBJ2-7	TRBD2	CASVLAGGEQYF	TGTGCCAGCGTATTAGCGGGAGGCGAGCAGTACTTC
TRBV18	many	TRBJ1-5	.	CASSPPTGRGGNQPQHF	TGTGCCAGCTCACCACCCACCGGGCGCGGGGGCAATCAGCCCCAGCATTTT
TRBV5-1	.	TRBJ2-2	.	CASSAATGTGELFF	TGCGCCAGCAGTGCGGCCACGGGGACCGGGGAGCTGTTTTTT
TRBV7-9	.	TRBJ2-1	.	CASIPPRGSYNEQFF	TGTGCCAGCATTCCCCCGCGGGGATCCTACAATGAGCAGTTCTTC
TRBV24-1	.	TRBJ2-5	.	CATSDGTIQETQYF	TGTGCCACCAGTGATGGGACAATCCAAGAGACCCAGTACTTC
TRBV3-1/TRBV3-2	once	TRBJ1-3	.	CASSQAGSSGNTIYF	TGTGCCAGCAGCCAAGCGGGGAGCTCTGGAAACACCATATATTTT
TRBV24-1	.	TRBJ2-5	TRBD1	CATSRGPGETQYF	TGTGCCACCAGCAGGGGGCCTGGCGAGACCCAGTACTTC
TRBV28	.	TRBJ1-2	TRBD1	CASRSGQEDGYTF	TGTGCCAGCAGATCGGGACAGGAAGATGGCTACACCTTC
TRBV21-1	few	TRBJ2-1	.	CASSAGASYNEQFF	TGTGCCAGCAGCGCCGGAGCGTCCTACAATGAGCAGTTCTTC
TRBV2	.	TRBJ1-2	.	CASSEMGGSDYGYTF	TGTGCCAGCAGTGAAATGGGGGGGTCTGACTATGGCTACACCTTC
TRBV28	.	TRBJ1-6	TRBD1	CASSPQGPSIRDRGVALHF	TGTGCCAGCAGCCCTCAGGGGCCGTCAATCCGGGACAGGGGGGTGGCCCTCCACTTT
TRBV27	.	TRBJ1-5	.	CASSYNRDGNQPQHF	TGTGCCAGCAGTTACAACAGGGACGGCAATCAGCCCCAGCATTTT
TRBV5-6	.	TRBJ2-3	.	CASSLGQALYF	TGTGCCAGCAGCTTGGGTCAGGCGTTGTATTTT
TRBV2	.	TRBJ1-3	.	CASSAASSGNTIYF	TGTGCCAGCAGTGCTGCGTCCTCTGGAAACACCATATATTTT
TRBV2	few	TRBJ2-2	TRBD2	CAIRVGGETGELFF	TGTGCCATCCGGGTCGGGGGGGAAACCGGGGAGCTGTTTTTT
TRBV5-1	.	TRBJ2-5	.	CASSSGRGAETQYF	TGCGCCAGCAGCTCGGGGCGGGGCGCTGAGACCCAGTACTTC
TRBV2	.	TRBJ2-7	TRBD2	CATKTSLADYEQYF	TGTGCCACCAAAACCAGTCTAGCGGATTACGAGCAGTACTTC
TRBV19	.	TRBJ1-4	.	CASSNRGGNEKLFF	TGTGCCAGTAGTAACCGCGGGGGGAATGAAAAACTGTTTTTT
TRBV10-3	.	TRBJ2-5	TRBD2	CAISETYFSSGRADETQYF	TGTGCCATCAGTGAGACCTATTTCTCGAGCGGGAGGGCCGATGAGACCCAGTACTTC